Shown below are 8 T cell receptor beta chains from a single sample sequenced in a study of spatial heterogeneity in lung cancer. TCRdb reanalysed the 5' RACE reads using MiXCR and keeps one entry per CDR3 protein. The table includes 42,000 or so distinct CDR3 sequences, roughly a tenth detected once. The time point denotes: blood at routine non-recurrence follow-up after resection. Sequencing was performed on PBMCs, taken at follow-up. The receptors derive from a female donor with early-stage non-small cell lung cancer.

This clonotype was counted many times. The V gene is TRBV10-3, the J gene TRBJ1-3; tentative D call: TRBD1 (5 bases). Germline V lookup: CDR1 ENHRY, CDR2 SYGVKD. The length of the CDR3 is 15 residues. V lost 2 bases, J lost 2 bases, and 10 bases lay in between. Written as DNA, the CDR3 is TGTGCCATCAGTGAGACCAGGGCGGCTGGAAACACCATATATTTT. It yields the protein CAISETRAAGNTIYF.

The rearrangement joins TRBV20-1 to TRBJ2-2; TRBD2 agrees at 7 bases. This CDR3 region has 14 residues. J gave up 7 bases and V 2 bases, and 7 bases lay outside the gene matches. Germline V gives CDR1 DFQATT, CDR2 SNEGSKA (reference sequence). The CDR3 protein is CSARPSGVGGELFF. DNA of the CDR3: TGCAGTGCTAGACCCAGCGGGGTTGGCGGGGAGCTGTTTTTT.

The CDR3 here is CSATDRSYGYTF. The CDR3 nucleotides are TGCAGTGCTACTGACAGGAGCTATGGCTACACCTTC. The chain has TRBV20-1 and TRBJ1-2; D possibly corresponds to TRBD1 (6 bases). The CDR3 extends over 12 amino acids. The germline V gene has CDR1 DFQATT and CDR2 SNEGSKA (reference sequence). With 4 bases removed from V and 4 bases from J, the gap between germline ends came to 10 bases.

This clonotype was seen only a few times. V gene TRBV20-1 combines with J gene TRBJ1-6, with no clear D. V dropped 0 bases and J dropped 7 bases, with 7 bases sitting between them. Germline V CDR1 and CDR2: DFQATT, SNEGSKA (reference sequence). The CDR3 runs 13 residues. As DNA, the CDR3 is TGCAGTGCTAGAGATCATGTGAATTCACCCCTCCACTTT. Amino acid sequence: CSARDHVNSPLHF.

V is TRBV4-1 and J is TRBJ1-2; D remains unclear. This CDR3 region has 14 residues. CDR1 is MGHRA, CDR2 YSYEKL, per germline. With 1 base removed from V and 8 bases from J, the gap between germline ends came to 14 bases. CDR3 sequence reads: CASSQGGELDGYTF. In DNA, the CDR3 is TGCGCCAGCAGCCAAGGCGGGGAACTGGACGGCTACACCTTC.

V usage is TRBV5-1 and J usage is TRBJ2-5; 7 bases map to TRBD2. CDR3 length equals 14 residues. Germline V gives CDR1 SGHRS, CDR2 YFSETQ. V lost 4 bases to trimming and J lost 6 bases; unmatched junction nucleotides: 9. The CDR3 region has the DNA TGCGCCAGCAGCCCCCGCGCGGGGGAAAAGACCCAGTACTTC. Translating gives CASSPRAGEKTQYF.

The chain recombines TRBV6-1 with TRBJ1-1; the D is unclear. Trimming left V 8 bases short and J 5 bases short, with 18 bases between. The CDR3 runs 14 residues. Germline values: CDR1 MNHNS, CDR2 SASEGT. The CDR3 nucleotides are TGTGCCAGCGGCTCCGATGGGCTGAGAACTGAAGCTTTCTTT. This sequence encodes CASGSDGLRTEAFF.

This clonotype was counted between two and nine times. J is TRBJ1-5 and V is TRBV20-1; D gene unclear. Germline assignment: CDR1 DFQATT and CDR2 SNEGSKA (reference sequence). CDR3 length: 11 residues. The V end lost 7 bases, the J end lost 7 bases, and 11 bases lay between the germline ends. CDR3 region: CSGGFRQPQHF. CDR3 in DNA: TGCAGTGGAGGGTTTCGGCAGCCCCAGCATTTT.